This T cell receptor (beta chain) stems from a study of T cell repertoires in cytomegalovirus infection. This clonotype was counted at least ten times. Its antigen remains unidentified. TCRdb re-called the reads through MiXCR, storing one row per CDR3 protein. The sample gives some 220,000 distinct CDR3 sequences, roughly an eighth of which show up once; 1.5% to 2% is in the top ten. General observations from the study: Predominance within the ex vivo response was attributable to HLA-C-restricted CMV-specific TCR beta clonotypes.

The CDR3 spans 17 residues. Germline values: CDR1 SGHTA, CDR2 FQGNSA. J gave up 5 bases and V 2 bases, and 4 bases lay outside the gene matches. This rearrangement joins TRBV7-2 to TRBJ1-6; 12 bases are a match to TRBD1. The receptor was derived from a human donor in good health (CMV status not recorded). Some clones in this sample may be carry-over from other donors' samples. The sequencing sample was made of PBMCs. CDR3 coding DNA: TGTGCCAGCAGCTTAAAGGGACAGGGGGCGAATAATTCACCCCTCCACTTT. Translation gives CASSLKGQGANNSPLHF.